This TCR beta chain was sequenced during a study of T-cell memory formation after mild COVID-19. Germline-derived CDR1 and CDR2 are LGHNA and YNFKEQ. The trim removed 5 bases at V and 5 bases at J, leaving 9 bases unmatched. This CDR3 has 16 residues. TCRdb used MiXCR to reprocess the 5' RACE reads, holding one entry per CDR3 protein. The data show some 340,000 distinct CDR3 sequences, about an eighth seen once. This chain connects TRBV4-2 to TRBJ1-6, with 7 bases matching TRBD1. The TCR sequence derives from a man aged 18 to 29 who had mild COVID-19 (a few samples of this study predate the infection). Cell type and time point are not known. Material for sequencing was PBMCs or a T cell subset sorted from them (not recorded which). CDR3 amino acids: CASSYHRGSHNSPLHF. In DNA, the CDR3 is TGTGCCAGCAGCTACCACAGGGGAAGCCATAATTCACCCCTCCACTTT.